The source of this TCR beta chain is a study of blood T cell repertoires in COVID-19. The CDR3 sequence is 13 residues long. Trimming left V 2 bases short and J 2 bases short, with 5 bases between. Germline V CDR1 and CDR2: MRHNA, SNTAGT. Libraries were prepared by immunoSEQ multiplex PCR; TCRdb keeps only in-frame clonotypes and omits some of them. The sample comprises just over 250,000 clones, 80% to 90% of which are singletons, and approximately 4% rests with the top ten. The sequencing input was PBMCs or T cells enriched from blood (not recorded which). This receptor was obtained from a man younger than 45 with acute COVID-19. The V call is TRBV6-4, the J call TRBJ2-3; TRBD2 might be the D (5 bases). This CDR3 reads CASSDGLTDTQYF. CDR3 DNA sequence: TGTGCCAGCAGTGACGGACTCACAGATACGCAGTATTTT.